This T cell receptor (beta chain) emerged from a study of cytomegalovirus exposure and HLA in healthy donors. Overall study context: Earlier, fewer than 130 million unique TCR beta sequences were recovered from roughly 180 million T cells by an analysis.

Germline-derived CDR1 and CDR2 are SGHTA and FQGNSA. This CDR3 is 14 amino acids long. The V gene end was trimmed by 5 bases and the J gene end by 4 bases; junction bases not matched to a gene: 7. Concerning this clone: Its antigen remains unidentified.

PCR involved 60 Vbeta and 13 Jbeta primers. Sequencing was performed with immunoSEQ multiplex PCR; in TCRdb, only in-frame clones are kept and a portion is missing. The sample consists of about 140,000 clones, about 75% of them appearing once. General observations from the study: In a later analysis, a missense DCLRE1C variant was linked to TCR beta V- and J-gene trimming. A reported reduction in N-insertions relative to the roughly 610-donor mean was seen in an Asian-associated ancestry cluster in a later analysis. Most TCR beta V segments were productive about 87% or about 30% of the time in an earlier analysis.

The receptor was derived from a man between 35 and 55 years old in good health and CMV-seronegative. The rearrangement links TRBV7-2 to TRBJ1-2; 7 bases are shared with TRBD1. Input material: PBMCs. The CDR3 DNA sequence: TGTGCCAGCAGCCCGAATACAGGGGCCTATGGCTACACCTTC. This codes for CASSPNTGAYGYTF.